A single sample is the source of the 3 T cell receptor beta chains below, sequenced in a study of a mutant IDH1 vaccine in newly diagnosed glioma. The repertoire was sequenced with immunoSEQ multiplex PCR; TCRdb's copy has only in-frame clones and lacks some. The sample has about 90,000 clones, approximately 89% seen once; the top ten hold around 0.77%. Regarding time point: week 47, end of study. The vaccine gave 300 ug of a 20-mer mutant IDH1 peptide subcutaneously per dose. These receptors are not linked to any known antigen. The sequencing here drew on PBMCs, taken from a glioma patient whose treatment included an IDH1 peptide vaccine. These receptors all come from a woman aged 45-65 years with glioma.

The gene calls are TRBV7-9 and TRBJ1-4, with D possibly TRBD1 on 6 matching bases. The CDR3 loop spans 13 amino acids. The V end was cut by 10 bases, the J end by 4 bases, with 13 bases between. Germline loops: CDR1 SEHNR, CDR2 FQNEAQ (reference sequence). DNA of the CDR3: TGTGCCACCTCGGGGGGGCGTAATGAAAAACTGTTTTTT. This translates into CATSGGRNEKLFF.

V and J are TRBV7-9 and TRBJ2-1, with unresolved D. The CDR3 has 15 residues. Trimming pared 1 base from V and 0 bases from J, leaving 7 bases between. CDR1 is SEHNR, CDR2 FQNEAQ, per germline (reference sequence). The CDR3 reads CASSLGHASYNEQFF. CDR3 coding DNA: TGTGCCAGCAGCTTAGGACACGCCTCCTACAATGAGCAGTTCTTC.

V gene TRBV2 combines with J gene TRBJ1-5, with D perhaps TRBD1 (5 bases). V shed 2 bases and J shed 7 bases, with 18 bases lying between them. There are 16 residues in the CDR3. From germline, CDR1 is SNHLY and CDR2 FYNNEI. This CDR3 reads CASSESRAPSRQPQHF. The CDR3 nucleotides are TGTGCCAGCAGTGAAAGCAGGGCCCCTAGCCGGCAGCCCCAGCATTTT.